This TCR beta chain is drawn from a study of cytomegalovirus exposure and HLA in healthy donors. Study-level findings and limits: Prior analysis indicated that the majority of TCR beta V segments exhibited productivity approximately 90% or approximately 30% of the time. A highly shared variant cluster was judged a likely technical artifact. Reports credit the classifier with highly specific, highly sensitive diagnosis of cytomegalovirus status.

The germline gives CDR1 LGHNA, CDR2 YNFKEQ. V was cut by 4 bases and J by 7 bases, with 12 bases left in between. This CDR3 is built from 13 residues. The primer mix had 60 Vbeta and 13 Jbeta primers. Produced via immunoSEQ multiplex PCR; TCRdb's table is partial and in-frame only. This table has 200,000 to 250,000 clones, around 64% appearing once. As regards this clone: The antigen is unknown.

The sequencing sample was made of PBMCs. The chain combines TRBV4-2 with TRBJ2-3, with D possibly matching TRBD1 (6 bases). The origin of this receptor is a man in his forties in good health and CMV-seropositive. Written as DNA, the CDR3 is TGTGCCAGCAGCCGTCCAGGGGAAAATACGCAGTATTTT. Translated: CASSRPGENTQYF.